These T cell receptor beta chains were read from a single sample in a study of blood T cell repertoires in COVID-19. Clones were sequenced by immunoSEQ multiplex PCR, and TCRdb holds only the in-frame ones, with some missing. The table lists some 400,000 clones, about 89% of them singletons. The source material was peripheral blood. These receptors came from a young woman with COVID-19, enrolled during active disease. Both conserved end residues are part of each CDR3. A D gene is named only where the DNA matches it firmly. For some rows the clone size is stated as once, few or many, or as a class when expanded; others skip it.

size	J	V	D	CDR3	DNA
.	TRBJ2-7	TRBV25-1	.	CASSPLYEQYF	TGTGCCAGCAGCCCCCTCTACGAGCAGTACTTC
once	TRBJ1-1	TRBV6-2/TRBV6-3	.	CASSLTANTEAFF	TGTGCCAGCAGTTTGACAGCGAACACTGAAGCTTTCTTT
.	TRBJ1-1	TRBV7-9	.	CASSLKTGRTTEAFF	TGTGCCAGCAGCTTAAAAACAGGGAGAACCACTGAAGCTTTCTTT
.	TRBJ2-7	TRBV21-1	.	CASSNKREVTYEQYF	TGTGCCAGCAGCAACAAGCGGGAGGTAACCTACGAGCAGTACTTC
.	TRBJ2-7	TRBV2	.	CAIMRPGGAVAYEQYF	TGTGCCATCATGAGGCCCGGGGGAGCGGTAGCCTACGAGCAGTACTTC
.	TRBJ1-1	TRBV13	.	CASSLSPNTPEAFF	TGTGCCAGCAGCTTATCCCCCAATACACCTGAAGCTTTCTTT
.	TRBJ2-7	TRBV11-2	TRBD2	CASSFAGGSTSYEQYF	TGTGCCAGCAGCTTCGCCGGGGGGAGTACCTCCTACGAGCAGTACTTC
.	TRBJ2-7	TRBV21-1	.	CASYGLAGAHEQYF	TGTGCCAGCTATGGACTAGCGGGAGCCCACGAGCAGTACTTC
.	TRBJ2-2	TRBV28	.	CASSLILPETAGELFF	TGTGCCAGCAGTTTAATTCTTCCGGAGACAGCCGGGGAGCTGTTTTTT
.	TRBJ2-7	TRBV18	TRBD2	CASSLLGLAGPSSYEQYF	TGTGCCAGCTCGCTTTTGGGACTAGCGGGTCCGAGCTCCTACGAGCAGTACTTC
.	TRBJ2-3	TRBV15	.	CATSRDGLTRADTQYF	TGTGCCACCAGCAGAGATGGGCTTACCAGGGCAGATACGCAGTATTTT
.	TRBJ1-6	TRBV7-9	TRBD1	CASGQGVSSPLHF	TGTGCCAGCGGACAGGGAGTTTCTTCACCCCTCCACTTT
.	TRBJ2-2	TRBV3-1/TRBV3-2	.	CASSQAAGELFF	TGTGCCAGCAGTCAAGCAGCCGGGGAGCTGTTTTTT
.	TRBJ2-2	TRBV27	.	CASSFRFSLTWNTGELFF	TGTGCCAGCAGTTTTCGGTTTTCACTAACTTGGAACACCGGGGAGCTGTTTTTT
.	TRBJ2-7	TRBV5-5	TRBD1	CASSPYRDRGRGSYEQYF	TGTGCCAGCAGCCCGTACCGGGACAGGGGGCGAGGGTCCTACGAGCAGTACTTC
.	TRBJ2-7	TRBV7-8	TRBD2	CASSLFAGDYEQYF	TGTGCCAGCAGCTTATTTGCGGGAGACTACGAGCAGTACTTC
.	TRBJ2-7	TRBV7-9	TRBD1	CASSPTGFEQYF	TGTGCCAGCAGCCCGACAGGGTTCGAGCAGTACTTC
.	TRBJ2-7	TRBV27	.	CASSSRDFPHYEQYF	TGTGCCAGCAGTTCCCGGGACTTCCCCCATTACGAGCAGTACTTC
.	TRBJ2-3	TRBV5-1	.	CASSHSPSGTDTQYF	TGCGCCAGCAGCCATTCACCTAGCGGCACAGATACGCAGTATTTT
.	TRBJ2-1	TRBV7-9	TRBD2	CASSSGAGNEQFF	TGTGCCAGCAGCTCAGGAGCGGGGAATGAGCAGTTCTTC
few	TRBJ1-5	TRBV19	TRBD1	CASSIFRGHQPQHF	TGTGCCAGTAGTATCTTCAGGGGGCATCAGCCCCAGCATTTT
.	TRBJ1-1	TRBV28	TRBD1	CASSLTGGGRTEAFF	TGTGCCAGCAGTCTTACAGGGGGCGGTAGGACTGAAGCTTTCTTT
.	TRBJ2-1	TRBV7-9	TRBD1	CASSRLGGGSRNYNEQFF	TGTGCCAGCAGCCGCTTAGGGGGCGGCAGTCGGAATTACAATGAGCAGTTCTTC
.	TRBJ2-4	TRBV29-1	.	CSVVWGDGNIQYF	TGCAGCGTTGTCTGGGGGGACGGAAACATTCAGTACTTC
.	TRBJ2-2	TRBV5-6	TRBD2	CASSWGTSGRARYTGELFF	TGTGCCAGCAGCTGGGGGACTAGCGGGAGGGCCCGGTACACCGGGGAGCTGTTTTTT
.	TRBJ2-7	TRBV2	.	CASSEFRSFYEQYF	TGTGCCAGCAGTGAATTTCGGAGTTTTTACGAGCAGTACTTC
.	TRBJ2-3	TRBV7-9	TRBD1	CASSPRDSLEDTQYF	TGTGCCAGCAGCCCCCGGGACAGCTTAGAAGATACGCAGTATTTT
.	TRBJ2-4	TRBV29-1	TRBD2	CSVDKNSGSSSKNIQYF	TGCAGCGTCGATAAAAATAGCGGGAGCTCGTCCAAAAACATTCAGTACTTC
.	TRBJ1-4	TRBV10-2	.	CASRGQNNEKLFF	TGCGCCAGCAGAGGACAAAATAATGAAAAACTGTTTTTT
few	TRBJ2-5	TRBV7-2	.	CASSFGETQYF	TGTGCCAGCAGCTTCGGAGAGACCCAGTACTTC
.	TRBJ2-7	TRBV7-9	.	CASSLGGQKQYF	TGTGCCAGCAGCTTAGGGGGGCAGAAGCAGTACTTC
once	TRBJ2-7	TRBV4-3	TRBD1	CASSQDGGTGAYEQYF	TGCGCCAGCAGCCAAGATGGAGGGACAGGGGCCTACGAGCAGTACTTC
once	TRBJ2-5	TRBV10-2	.	CASSESDRETQYF	TGCGCCAGCAGTGAGTCCGACAGGGAGACCCAGTACTTC
few	TRBJ2-2	TRBV28	.	CASSSPGMSNTGELFF	TGTGCCAGCAGTTCCCCCGGGATGTCGAACACCGGGGAGCTGTTTTTT
.	TRBJ2-7	TRBV10-3	.	CAISVDSSSYEQYF	TGTGCCATCAGCGTGGACAGTAGCTCCTACGAGCAGTACTTC
once	TRBJ1-5	TRBV4-1	TRBD1	CASSHAGTANQPQHF	TGCGCCAGCAGCCATGCCGGGACAGCTAATCAGCCCCAGCATTTT
few	TRBJ1-2	TRBV5-4	TRBD1	CASSRLGQGESYGYTF	TGTGCCAGCAGCCGACTGGGACAGGGAGAGAGCTATGGCTACACCTTC
.	TRBJ1-5	TRBV28	.	CASSLVVRSQPQHF	TGTGCCAGCAGTTTGGTGGTACGCAGTCAGCCCCAGCATTTT
.	TRBJ2-2	TRBV9	TRBD2	CASSVGLAGELGAGELFF	TGTGCCAGCAGCGTAGGACTAGCGGGAGAGCTGGGGGCCGGGGAGCTGTTTTTT
few	TRBJ1-2	TRBV30	.	CAWSRQSNYGYTF	TGTGCCTGGAGTAGACAGTCTAACTATGGCTACACCTTC
.	TRBJ2-6	TRBV21-1	.	CASSKGKQGAGANVLTF	TGTGCCAGCAGCAAAGGAAAACAGGGGGCTGGGGCCAACGTCCTGACTTTC
.	TRBJ2-7	TRBV3-1/TRBV3-2	.	CASSPADTGGQYF	TGTGCCAGCAGTCCCGCGGACACCGGTGGGCAGTACTTC
.	TRBJ2-1	TRBV7-2	TRBD2	CASSSGLAGYNEQFF	TGTGCCAGCAGCTCTGGACTAGCGGGGTACAATGAGCAGTTCTTC
.	TRBJ2-3	TRBV5-1	.	CASSPSVDTQYF	TGCGCCAGCAGCCCCTCAGTAGATACGCAGTATTTT
.	TRBJ1-5	TRBV28	TRBD1	CASSEPTGAGQPQHF	TGTGCCAGCAGTGAACCGACAGGGGCAGGGCAGCCCCAGCATTTT
.	TRBJ2-7	TRBV28	.	CASSPGDRSYEQYF	TGTGCCAGCAGTCCGGGGGACCGCTCCTACGAGCAGTACTTC
.	TRBJ1-2	TRBV4-1	.	CASSQAGVYGYTF	TGCGCCAGCAGCCAAGCCGGGGTCTATGGCTACACCTTC
.	TRBJ2-2	TRBV19	.	CASRRARNTGELFF	TGTGCCAGTAGGCGCGCTCGGAACACCGGGGAGCTGTTTTTT